The clone carrying this T cell receptor (beta chain) turned up a few times. Its antigen remains unidentified. Trimming took off 6 bases at V and 6 bases at J, with 17 bases between the two ends. CDR1 is SGDLS, CDR2 YYNGEE, per germline. The CDR3 has 14 residues. The data are from a study of T cells after yellow fever vaccination. Broader study findings: Booster sampling recovered most clones from primary vaccination (less than 97% CD4, 80% to 90% CD8). A secondary response was less intense yet reached its peak sooner, at day 5 versus 15. In FACS-sorted repertoires, abundant clonotypes from the bulk population could appear as contaminants.

They built TCR cDNA with 5'RACE template switching, a step that put in a universal primer site and UMIs. One entry per CDR3 protein, called by TCRdb with MiXCR from the 5' RACE reads. The sample carries about 630,000 distinct CDR3 sequences, roughly an eighth recorded once. V is TRBV9 and J is TRBJ2-3, with D possibly being TRBD1 or TRBD2 (5 bases each). The receptor comes from a man aged 25 to 40 who received the YFV17D yellow fever vaccine. The sequencing here drew on PBMCs, taken on the day of the yellow fever booster vaccination. The CDR3 is CASTSGQVADTQYF. The DNA for the CDR3 is TGTGCCAGCACCTCGGGGCAGGTGGCGGATACGCAGTATTTT.